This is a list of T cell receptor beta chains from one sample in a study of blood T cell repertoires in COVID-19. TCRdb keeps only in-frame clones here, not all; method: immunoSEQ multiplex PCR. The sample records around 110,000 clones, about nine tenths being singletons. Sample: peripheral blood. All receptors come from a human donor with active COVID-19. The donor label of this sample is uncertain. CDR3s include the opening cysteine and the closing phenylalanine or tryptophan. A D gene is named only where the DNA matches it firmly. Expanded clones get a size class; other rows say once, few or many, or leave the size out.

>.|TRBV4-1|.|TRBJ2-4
CASSQGSELAKNIQYF
TGCGCCAGCAGCCAAGGTTCTGAGCTAGCCAAAAACATTCAGTACTTC
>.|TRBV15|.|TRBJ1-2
CATSRDRARARISNYGYTF
TGTGCCACCAGCAGAGATCGGGCCAGGGCCAGGATATCTAACTATGGCTACACCTTC
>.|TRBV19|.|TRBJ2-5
CATSQGFETQYF
TGTGCCACATCACAGGGTTTCGAGACCCAGTACTTC
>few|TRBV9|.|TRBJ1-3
CASSVELGIDSGNTIYF
TGTGCCAGCAGCGTAGAATTGGGCATCGACTCTGGAAACACCATATATTTT
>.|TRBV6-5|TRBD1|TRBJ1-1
CASSSGTGRLEAFF
TGTGCCAGCAGTTCCGGGACAGGGCGGTTAGAAGCTTTCTTT
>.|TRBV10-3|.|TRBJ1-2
CAISDRSGGYTF
TGTGCCATCAGTGACAGGTCTGGTGGCTACACCTTC
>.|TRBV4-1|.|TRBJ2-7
CASSQATSWPGEQYF
TGCGCCAGCAGCCAAGCCACAAGTTGGCCGGGCGAGCAGTACTTC
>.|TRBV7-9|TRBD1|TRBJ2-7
CASSLGQGFYEQYF
TGTGCCAGCAGCTTAGGACAGGGGTTCTACGAGCAGTACTTC
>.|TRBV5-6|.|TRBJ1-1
CASSLAVVANTEAFF
TGTGCCAGCAGCTTGGCCGTGGTAGCGAACACTGAAGCTTTCTTT
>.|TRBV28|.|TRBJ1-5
CASSLGQGYQPQHF
TGTGCCAGCAGTCTCGGGCAGGGCTATCAGCCCCAGCATTTT